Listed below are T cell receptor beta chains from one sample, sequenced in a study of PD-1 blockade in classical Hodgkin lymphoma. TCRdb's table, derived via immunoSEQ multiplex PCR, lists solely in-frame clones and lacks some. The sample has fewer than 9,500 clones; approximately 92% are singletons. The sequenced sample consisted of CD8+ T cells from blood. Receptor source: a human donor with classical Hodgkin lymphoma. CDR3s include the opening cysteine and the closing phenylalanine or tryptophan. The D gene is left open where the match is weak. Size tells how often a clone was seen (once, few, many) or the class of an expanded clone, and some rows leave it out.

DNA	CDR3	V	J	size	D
TGTGCCAGTAGTCCTCTGGGGAACACTGAAGCTTTCTTT	CASSPLGNTEAFF	TRBV19	TRBJ1-1	-	-
TGTGCCAGCAGCTTAATGGCCGGATTGAATTCACCCCTCCACTTT	CASSLMAGLNSPLHF	TRBV7-3	TRBJ1-6	-	-
TGTGCCAGTGAGACAGGGGAAGGGTTCTACGAGCAGTACTTC	CASETGEGFYEQYF	TRBV2	TRBJ2-7	once	TRBD1
TGTGCCAGCAGGGGGGGGCGGTGGGAGCAGTTCTTC	CASRGGRWEQFF	TRBV27	TRBJ2-1	-	-
TGTGCCAGCAGGATAGCGGGAGGGCTGGGGGAGCAGTACTTC	CASRIAGGLGEQYF	TRBV6-1	TRBJ2-7	-	TRBD2
TGTGCCAGCAGTGACTCCCCAGGCAATGAGCAGTTCTTC	CASSDSPGNEQFF	TRBV6-4	TRBJ2-1	-	-
TGTGCTAGTGGTTTGGTACCGGGGGGTTGGGACCGGAGATTAAACAATGAGCAGTTCTTC	CASGLVPGGWDRRLNNEQFF	TRBV12-5	TRBJ2-1	-	TRBD2
TGTGCCAGCAGCTTAGCGGTCACAGGCAGCCTCTACGAGCAGTACTTC	CASSLAVTGSLYEQYF	TRBV7-6	TRBJ2-7	-	-
TGTGCCAGCAGTTTAAGCCTAGCGGGCTCCTACGAGCAGTACTTC	CASSLSLAGSYEQYF	TRBV27	TRBJ2-7	few	TRBD2
TGCGCCAGCAGACCGGGACTAGCGGGAGTGTCCGTGTTCTTC	CASRPGLAGVSVFF	TRBV10-2	TRBJ2-1	-	TRBD2
TGTGCCTCCAGCCCCGCGAACACTGAAGCTTTCTTT	CASSPANTEAFF	TRBV19	TRBJ1-1	-	-
TGTGCCAGTTCAACTGGGGAACCCACCGGGGAGCTGTTTTTT	CASSTGEPTGELFF	TRBV19	TRBJ2-2	-	-
TGTGCCAGCAGCTTCAACATAGGGGGCAATGAGCAGTTCTTC	CASSFNIGGNEQFF	TRBV7-6	TRBJ2-1	-	-
TGTGCCAGCAGTGGCTACACCCTTCCCTACAATGAGCAGTTCTTC	CASSGYTLPYNEQFF	TRBV6-6	TRBJ2-1	-	-
TGCGCCAGCAGCCAAGAATGGACAAATACTGATCAGCCCCAGCATTTT	CASSQEWTNTDQPQHF	TRBV4-1	TRBJ1-5	-	-
TGTGCCAGCAGCGACAGGACTAGCTTCGGCGGGGAGCTGTTTTTT	CASSDRTSFGGELFF	TRBV7-8	TRBJ2-2	-	TRBD2
TGTGCCAGCAGACAGACAGGGGCCTACGAGCAGTACTTC	CASRQTGAYEQYF	TRBV6-6	TRBJ2-7	few	TRBD1
TGTGCCAGCAGTGAAGCGGCAGGGGGAGGGAACTATGGCTACACCTTC	CASSEAAGGGNYGYTF	TRBV6-1	TRBJ1-2	-	TRBD1
TGTGCCAGCAGCCCTGCGCCGAACTCCTACGAGCAGTACTTC	CASSPAPNSYEQYF	TRBV4-2	TRBJ2-7	-	-
TGTGCCAGCAGCCCCCCCGGGGGAAGGGGTTCACCCCTCCACTTT	CASSPPGGRGSPLHF	TRBV7-3	TRBJ1-6	-	-
TGTGCCAGCAGTGAGGGGTCGTGGGATAGGGCGAACACTGAAGCTTTCTTT	CASSEGSWDRANTEAFF	TRBV25-1	TRBJ1-1	-	-
TGTGCCAGCAGCCAAACAAATAATCAGCCCCAGCATTTT	CASSQTNNQPQHF	TRBV14	TRBJ1-5	once	-
TGTGCCAGCAGTCAATTCTCGGGGGATAGCAATCAGCCCCAGCATTTT	CASSQFSGDSNQPQHF	TRBV27	TRBJ1-5	-	-
TGCGCCAGCAGCCTGACGGTGAACACTGAAGCTTTCTTT	CASSLTVNTEAFF	TRBV4-1	TRBJ1-1	-	-
TGTGCCAGCAGTGAAAACCCGACCTACTACGAGCAGTACTTC	CASSENPTYYEQYF	TRBV2	TRBJ2-7	-	-
TGTGCTAGTGGTTTTGGGGGGGGGAACACTGAAGCTTTCTTT	CASGFGGGNTEAFF	TRBV12-5	TRBJ1-1	-	-
TGCAGCGTTGAATTGCCGGGACTCTCCTACAATGAGCAGTTCTTC	CSVELPGLSYNEQFF	TRBV29-1	TRBJ2-1	-	-
TGTGCCAGTGGGGACAGGGGAATGGAGCAGTTCTTC	CASGDRGMEQFF	TRBV19	TRBJ2-1	-	TRBD1
TGTGCCAGCAGCCAAGCGGAGGGCTTTCCGAATTCACCCCTCCACTTT	CASSQAEGFPNSPLHF	TRBV16	TRBJ1-6	-	-
TGTGCCAGCAGCAAGAGTGGCCGCCGGGGCACCGGGGAGCTGTTTTTT	CASSKSGRRGTGELFF	TRBV7-9	TRBJ2-2	-	-
TGTGCCAGCAGCCAAGAAGGTACGCAGTATTTT	CASSQEGTQYF	TRBV14	TRBJ2-3	-	-
TGTGCCAGTAGTGTCGGACAGGGGAACACTGAAGCTTTCTTT	CASSVGQGNTEAFF	TRBV19	TRBJ1-1	-	TRBD1
TGCGCCAGCAGCCAAGATCCAAGTGGCACAGATACGCAGTATTTT	CASSQDPSGTDTQYF	TRBV4-1	TRBJ2-3	-	-
TGTGCCAGCAGTGACACCTACTACGAGCAGTACTTC	CASSDTYYEQYF	TRBV2	TRBJ2-7	once	-
TGTGCCACCTCCGGGACAGGGGGGAGCAATCAGCCCCAGCATTTT	CATSGTGGSNQPQHF	TRBV19	TRBJ1-5	-	TRBD1
TGTGCCAGCTCTCTAGGCCCCGGTGGGGTCTACGAGCAGTACTTC	CASSLGPGGVYEQYF	TRBV27	TRBJ2-7	-	-
TGCGCCAGCAGCCACGGGCTGAATCAGCCCCAGCATTTT	CASSHGLNQPQHF	TRBV4-1	TRBJ1-5	-	-
TGTGCCAGCAGCGTAGACGGCCTCGAACCCCAGCATTTT	CASSVDGLEPQHF	TRBV9	TRBJ1-5	-	-
TGTGCCAGCAGCGTAGCTAGCGGGCCTAGCACAGATACGCAGTATTTT	CASSVASGPSTDTQYF	TRBV9	TRBJ2-3	-	TRBD2
TGTGCCAGCAGCCCCGGGGCTCGAAACACCATATATTTT	CASSPGARNTIYF	TRBV7-9	TRBJ1-3	once	-